A single sample gave rise to the 21 T cell receptor beta chains below, sequenced in a study of blood T cells in healthy people across ages. A sample-barcoded 5' primer and a J-beta primer mix were used in a second PCR of roughly 7 to 11 cycles. One entry per CDR3 protein, called by TCRdb with MiXCR from the 5' RACE reads. The table includes about 1.5 million distinct CDR3 sequences, about 45% detected once. Specimen: blood. The receptors were gathered from a woman under 30 in good health.

The rearrangement joins TRBV28 to TRBJ2-1; D is ambiguous. The ends were cut back, 10 bases at V and 2 bases at J, with 18 bases in the middle. The CDR3 is 15 residues long. The V gene's germline CDR1 is MDHEN and CDR2 SYDVKM. The DNA for the CDR3 is TGTGCCACCCCTGGAAGAAGGACCACCTACAATGAGCAGTTCTTC. Its protein product is CATPGRRTTYNEQFF.

This clonotype came up many times. CDR3 in DNA: TGTGCCAGCAGCTTAATGGGACTAGCGGGAGTTAGAGATACGCAGTATTTT. It is translated as CASSLMGLAGVRDTQYF. This sequence joins TRBV7-3 and TRBJ2-3, with 14 bases matching TRBD2. This CDR3 contains 17 residues. CDR1 SGHTA and CDR2 FQGTGA come from the germline V gene. The ends lost 1 base at V and 5 bases at J; junction bases unmatched: 5.

In its sample, this clonotype was seen many times. The CDR3 coding sequence is TGTGCCAGCAGTCCCTTCCATAGCGGGTTTGCGGAGACCCAGTACTTC. It translates to CASSPFHSGFAETQYF. V usage is TRBV6-5 and J usage is TRBJ2-5; 7 nucleotides line up with TRBD2. Germline CDR1 reads MNHEY; CDR2 reads SVGAGI. The CDR3 consists of 16 residues. With V trimmed by 5 bases and J by 5 bases, 14 bases remained unmatched.

This clonotype was picked up a small number of times. The chain links TRBV20-1 to TRBJ1-1; 9 positions match TRBD1. The CDR3 consists of 14 residues. Germline CDR1 reads DFQATT; CDR2 reads SNEGSKA (reference sequence). Germline trimming cut 5 bases from V and 0 bases from J; bases unmatched to any gene: 4. In nucleotides, the CDR3 is TGCAGTGCTTCCCGGACAGGGGTGAACACTGAAGCTTTCTTT. Translation: CSASRTGVNTEAFF.

This CDR3 reads CASKEWSSYNEQFF. CDR3 in DNA: TGTGCCAGTAAGGAATGGAGCTCCTACAATGAGCAGTTCTTC. The chain recombines TRBV7-9 with TRBJ2-1; D is undetermined. This CDR3 has 14 amino acids. Germline V gene data show CDR1 as SEHNR and CDR2 as FQNEAQ (reference sequence). V was clipped by 9 bases and J by 0 bases, with 12 bases between them.

This clonotype was observed a few times. This sequence may be a read error, since a much larger clone differs from it by one base. The V call is TRBV27, the J call TRBJ2-3; perhaps TRBD2 as D (6 bases). There are 16 residues in the CDR3. The V gene lost 5 bases and the J gene lost 7 bases, with 22 bases spanning the gap. Germline loops: CDR1 MNHEY, CDR2 SMNVEV (reference sequence). DNA for the CDR3: TGTGCCAGCAGTCCGAACCACCTGACTAGGACATATACGCAGTATTTT. This sequence encodes CASSPNHLTRTYTQYF.

This chain connects TRBV28 to TRBJ1-1; 8 bases are shared with TRBD1. The CDR3 spans 15 residues. J gave up 1 base and V 8 bases, and 9 bases lay outside the gene matches. Germline assignment: CDR1 MDHEN and CDR2 SYDVKM. For the CDR3, the DNA is TGTGCCAGCGGACCTCAGGGGGCTGAGAACACTGAAGCTTTCTTT. It specifies CASGPQGAENTEAFF.

This clonotype was counted between two and nine times. The rearrangement joins TRBV5-5 to TRBJ2-7; D call uncertain. Germline lookup yields CDR1 SGHKS and CDR2 YYEKEE (reference sequence). The CDR3 length is 15 residues. Trimming took 1 base from V and 2 from J, leaving 13 bases between them. The CDR3 loop reads CASSLITAPTYEQYF. The CDR3 DNA sequence: TGTGCCAGCAGCTTGATCACCGCCCCTACCTACGAGCAGTACTTC.

The CDR3 spells CSASSQSNTEAFF. DNA for the CDR3: TGCAGTGCTAGCTCACAAAGTAACACTGAAGCTTTCTTT. The rearrangement joins TRBV20-1 to TRBJ1-1; D not resolved. This CDR3 is 13 amino acids long. Germline V lookup: CDR1 DFQATT, CDR2 SNEGSKA (reference sequence). V was shortened by 3 bases and J by 2 bases, with 10 bases between the two germline ends.

The chain joins TRBV20-1 to TRBJ1-5; no reliable D call. Trimming shortened V by 2 bases and J by 3 bases, and 14 bases separated the two germline ends. Looked up from germline, CDR1 is DFQATT and CDR2 is SNEGSKA (reference sequence). This CDR3 region has 15 residues. DNA for the CDR3: TGCAGTGCTAGACCCGGCGTAGGGCTCAATCAGCCCCAGCATTTT. Its translation: CSARPGVGLNQPQHF.

V and J are TRBV7-9 and TRBJ1-4; D gene unclear. Trimming removed 0 bases from V and 7 bases from J, with 9 bases in between. This CDR3 region has 14 residues. Germline-derived CDR1 and CDR2 are SEHNR and FQNEAQ (reference sequence). The CDR3 spells CASSLASGGEKLFF. For the CDR3, the DNA is TGTGCCAGCAGCTTAGCGTCGGGCGGTGAAAAACTGTTTTTT.

V and J are TRBV27 and TRBJ2-3; no reliable D call. The CDR3 sequence is 15 residues long. Germline values: CDR1 MNHEY, CDR2 SMNVEV (reference sequence). V lost 2 bases and J lost 1, with 10 bases in between. This CDR3 reads CASSLLVGGTDTQYF. CDR3 nucleotide sequence: TGTGCCAGCAGTTTACTTGTTGGCGGCACAGATACGCAGTATTTT.

Many counts were recorded for this clonotype. V usage is TRBV10-3 and J usage is TRBJ2-3; possibly TRBD2 for D (6 bases). This CDR3 comprises 13 residues. Germline V gene data show CDR1 as ENHRY and CDR2 as SYGVKD. V was cut by 0 bases and J by 9 bases, with 10 bases left in between. CDR3 amino acids: CAISESEGGTQYF. The DNA of the CDR3 is TGTGCCATCAGTGAGTCGGAGGGTGGGACGCAGTATTTT.

V is TRBV27 and J is TRBJ2-7; the match to TRBD1 covers 9 bases. The V and J ends lost 4 bases and 5 bases, in that order; junction bases with no gene match: 6. CDR1 is MNHEY and CDR2 is SMNVEV in the germline V gene (reference sequence). CDR3 length equals 14 residues. The CDR3 DNA is TGTGCCAGCAGTTACGGGACAGGGAATAACGAGCAGTACTTC. It specifies CASSYGTGNNEQYF.

The chain joins TRBV12-3 or TRBV12-4 to TRBJ2-3; the D call may be TRBD1 or TRBD2 (5 bases each). V lost 5 bases and J 1 base, leaving 16 bases between the germline ends. The CDR3 totals 16 residues. As DNA, the CDR3 is TGTGCCAGCAGTGGGGGTCCGCGGTTACGCACAGATACGCAGTATTTT. Translated, it gives CASSGGPRLRTDTQYF.

The rearrangement uses TRBV20-1 and TRBJ2-5; 8 bases map to TRBD1. The CDR3 consists of 12 residues. The germline V gene has CDR1 DFQATT and CDR2 SNEGSKA (reference sequence). V trimming: 4 bases; J trimming: 5 bases; junction bases outside the gene matches: 3. The CDR3 sequence is CSATTGVETQYF. The CDR3 nucleotides read TGCAGTGCTACGACAGGGGTTGAGACCCAGTACTTC.

This clonotype was seen only a few times. J is TRBJ1-1 and V is TRBV14; D is ambiguous. Germline V CDR1 and CDR2: SGHDN, FVKESK. This CDR3 contains 13 residues. Trimming removed 4 bases at V and 4 bases at J, with 10 bases between. CDR3 coding DNA: TGTGCCAGCAGCCGGGCAGGACTCACTGAAGCTTTCTTT. Its protein is CASSRAGLTEAFF.

This clonotype was observed many times. The J gene is TRBJ1-2, the V gene TRBV4-1, with D perhaps matching TRBD1 (6 bases). The CDR3 is 14 amino acids. CDR1 and CDR2 (germline): MGHRA, YSYEKL. Trimming pared 0 bases from V and 7 bases from J, leaving 12 bases between. This CDR3 is CASSQDAGGGGYTF. The DNA for the CDR3 is TGCGCCAGCAGCCAAGATGCGGGGGGCGGTGGCTACACCTTC.

The sample holds a few counts of this clonotype. The rearrangement links TRBV20-1 to TRBJ2-1; D is ambiguous. V lost 2 bases and J 6 bases, leaving 17 bases between the germline ends. Looked up from germline, CDR1 is DFQATT and CDR2 is SNEGSKA (reference sequence). This CDR3 spans 15 amino acids. The CDR3 protein is CSARSATGFTNEQFF. DNA of the CDR3: TGCAGTGCTAGATCTGCCACCGGCTTTACCAATGAGCAGTTCTTC.

The rearrangement uses TRBV13 and TRBJ2-7; 9 bases are shared with TRBD1. TRBJ2-5 explains the end of the DNA better; the J call may be wrong. This CDR3 spans 16 amino acids. The germline gives CDR1 PRHDT, CDR2 FYEKMQ (reference sequence). The CDR3 DNA is TGTGCCAGCAGCTTCTCCGGAATTGGACAGGGGAAGACCCAGTACTTC. This gives the protein CASSFSGIGQGKTQYF.

This clonotype was counted only a few times. The rearrangement links TRBV4-3 to TRBJ2-3, with 9 bases lining up with TRBD2. Germline CDR1 and CDR2: LGHNA and YSLEER. J gave up 0 bases and V 5 bases, and 6 bases lay outside the gene matches. This CDR3 is 16 amino acids long. The CDR3 protein is CASSSRTSASTDTQYF. CDR3 coding DNA: TGCGCCAGCAGCTCCCGGACTAGCGCTAGCACAGATACGCAGTATTTT.